One and the same sample provided the 9 T cell receptor beta chains below, sequenced in a study of graft-versus-host responses after intestinal transplantation. Repertoires were generated with immunoSEQ multiplex PCR, while TCRdb's copy carries only in-frame clones and drops some. The data hold approximately 100,000 clones, with almost 90% observed a single time. Their specific antigens are unknown. This specimen was unstimulated CD4+ T cells sorted from spleen or lymph node cells, taken before intestinal transplant. These receptors all stem from a human donor who received an intestinal transplant.

The chain recombines TRBV27 with TRBJ2-1, with D unclear. The germline CDR1 and CDR2 sequences are MNHEY and SMNVEV (reference sequence). This CDR3 contains 13 residues. Trimming left V 7 bases short and J 2 bases short, with 9 bases between. The CDR3 DNA follows: TGTGCCAGCAAGGTAGCAGCCTACAATGAGCAGTTCTTC. The encoded protein is CASKVAAYNEQFF.

J is TRBJ2-5 and V is TRBV19; the D is unclear. CDR1 LNHDA and CDR2 SQIVND come from the germline V gene (reference sequence). Trimming shortened V by 1 base and J by 3 bases, and 9 bases separated the two germline ends. The CDR3 is 14 residues long. The CDR3 here is CASSIVNSKETQYF. The CDR3 nucleotides are TGTGCCAGTAGTATAGTGAATAGCAAAGAGACCCAGTACTTC.

This clone turned up a few times. CDR3 sequence (DNA): TGTGCCACCAGCAGAACGGGGAAAGGGTTGCAGCCCCAGCATTTT. Encoded protein: CATSRTGKGLQPQHF. The V and J genes are TRBV15 and TRBJ1-5; the D is unclear. The germline V and J ends were trimmed by 2 bases and 7 bases, with 15 bases remaining between them. The CDR3 is 15 residues long. The V gene's germline CDR1 is LNHNV and CDR2 YYDKDF (reference sequence).

As to this clone: Germline and junction disagree at one end, which may indicate a read error. The genes are TRBV9 and TRBJ1-4; TRBD1 might be the D (6 bases). Germline V gene data show CDR1 as SGDLS and CDR2 as YYNGEE. The CDR3 length is 15 residues. CDR3 in amino acids: CASSTRGTTNEKLFF. DNA of the CDR3: TGTGCCAGCAGCACCCGAGGGACAACAAATGAAAAACTGTTTTTT. Full variable domain (outside the CDR3, taken from reference TRBV9 and TRBJ1-4): DSGVTQTPKHLITATGQRVTLRCSPRSGDLSVYWYQQSLDQGLQFLIQYYNGEERAKGNILERFSAQQFPDLHSELNLSSLELGDSALYFCASSTRGTTNEKLFFGSGTQLSVL.

This chain connects TRBV6-1 to TRBJ2-3; D gene ambiguous. The CDR3 has 15 residues. Germline values: CDR1 MNHNS, CDR2 SASEGT. Trimming left V 1 base short and J 2 bases short, with 10 bases between. The CDR3 spells CASSEEFTDTDTQYF. The CDR3 DNA reads TGTGCCAGCAGTGAAGAGTTCACAGACACAGATACGCAGTATTTT.

This clone was seen a single time. V gene TRBV4-2 combines with J gene TRBJ2-5; 14 bases agree with TRBD2. J was trimmed by 5 bases and V by 0 bases; bases with no gene match: 2. In germline, CDR1 is LGHNA, CDR2 YNFKEQ. This CDR3 comprises 16 residues. The CDR3 protein is CASSQDGTSGGETQYF. As DNA, the CDR3 is TGTGCCAGCAGCCAAGACGGGACTAGCGGGGGTGAGACCCAGTACTTC.

The chain employs TRBV5-1 and TRBJ2-3, with D uncertain. Per the germline V gene, CDR1 is SGHRS and CDR2 is YFSETQ. The CDR3 contains 14 residues. V was shortened by 1 base and J by 4 bases, with 10 bases between the two germline ends. This CDR3 reads CASSLRGSADTQYF. DNA of the CDR3: TGCGCCAGCAGCTTGCGCGGATCTGCAGATACGCAGTATTTT.

This clone occurred once. The gene calls are TRBV5-5 and TRBJ1-1; D is unresolved. V was pared by 6 bases and J by 1 base, with 10 bases between. Germline CDR1 is SGHKS and CDR2 is YYEKEE (reference sequence). The CDR3 consists of 13 residues. The CDR3 region is CASTLAANTEAFF. CDR3 DNA sequence: TGTGCCAGCACACTGGCGGCGAACACTGAAGCTTTCTTT.

J is TRBJ2-3 and V is TRBV27, with D perhaps TRBD2 (6 bases). Germline V gene sequence: CDR1 MNHEY, CDR2 SMNVEV (reference sequence). Trimming took off 3 bases at V and 2 bases at J, with 9 bases between the two ends. The CDR3 has 14 residues. CDR3 DNA: TGTGCCAGCAGTTTTGCGGGGTACACAGATACGCAGTATTTT. It codes for CASSFAGYTDTQYF.